This T cell receptor (beta chain) was identified during a study of CD8 T cells in ankylosing spondylitis. Findings of the study overall: In synovial fluid and blood from reactive arthritis, some motif variants were previously reported. Among TCR beta sequences, a motif of about 8 highly homologous variants appeared characteristic of ankylosing spondylitis blood.

TCRdb ran MiXCR on the 5' RACE reads and lists one entry per CDR3 protein. There are 700,000 to 1,000,000 distinct CDR3 sequences in the sample; approximately 10% occur only once, and approximately 0.5% lies in the top ten. There are many counts of this clonotype. Its antigen is currently unknown. This clonotype was obtained from a male donor with ankylosing spondylitis. The sequenced sample was blood, either unsorted or a sorted T cell fraction (not recorded which).

The CDR3 DNA reads TGTGCCAGCAGCTTAGGGACAGCAGAAGGGGAGACCCAGTACTTC. The encoded protein is CASSLGTAEGETQYF. The V and J genes are TRBV7-2 and TRBJ2-5; D might be TRBD1 (6 bases). This CDR3 has 15 residues. V was cut by 1 base and J by 5 bases, with 14 bases left in between. Germline assignment: CDR1 SGHTA and CDR2 FQGNSA.